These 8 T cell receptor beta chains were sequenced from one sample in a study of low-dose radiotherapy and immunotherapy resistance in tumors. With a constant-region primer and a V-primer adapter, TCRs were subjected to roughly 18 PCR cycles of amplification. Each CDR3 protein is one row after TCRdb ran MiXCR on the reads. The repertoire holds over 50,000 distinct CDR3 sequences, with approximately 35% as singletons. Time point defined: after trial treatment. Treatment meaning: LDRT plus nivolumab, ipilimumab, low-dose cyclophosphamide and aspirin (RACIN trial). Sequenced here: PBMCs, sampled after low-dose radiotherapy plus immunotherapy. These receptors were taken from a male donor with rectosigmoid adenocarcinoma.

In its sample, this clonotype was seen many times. The CDR3 bases are TGTGCCAGCAGCTTACGTGGACAGGGTAGTTCCTACGAGCAGTACTTC. This codes for CASSLRGQGSSYEQYF. This sequence joins TRBV7-8 and TRBJ2-7; 8 bases agree with TRBD1. The junction had 7 bases not matched to a gene; V was cut back by 2 bases and J by 1 base. CDR1 is SGHVS and CDR2 is FQNEAQ in the germline V gene. The length of the CDR3 is 16 residues. Complete variable domain (other parts from reference TRBV7-8 and TRBJ2-7): GAGVSQSPRYKVAKRGQDVALRCDPISGHVSLFWYQQALGQGPEFLTYFQNEAQLDKSGLPSDRFFAERPEGSVSTLKIQRTQQEDSAVYLCASSLRGQGSSYEQYFGPGTRLTVT.

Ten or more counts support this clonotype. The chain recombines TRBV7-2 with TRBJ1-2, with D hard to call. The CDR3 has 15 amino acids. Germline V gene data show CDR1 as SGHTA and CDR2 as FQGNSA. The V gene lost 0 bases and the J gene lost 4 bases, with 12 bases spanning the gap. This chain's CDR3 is CASSLADVSLYGYTF. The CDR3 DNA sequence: TGTGCCAGCAGCTTAGCCGATGTCAGTCTCTATGGCTACACCTTC.

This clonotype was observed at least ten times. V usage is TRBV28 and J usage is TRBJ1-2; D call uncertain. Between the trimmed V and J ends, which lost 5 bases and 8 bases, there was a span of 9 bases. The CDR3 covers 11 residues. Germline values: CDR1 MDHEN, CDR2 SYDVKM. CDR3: CASSTTKGYTF. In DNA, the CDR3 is TGTGCCAGCAGTACCACCAAGGGCTACACCTTC.

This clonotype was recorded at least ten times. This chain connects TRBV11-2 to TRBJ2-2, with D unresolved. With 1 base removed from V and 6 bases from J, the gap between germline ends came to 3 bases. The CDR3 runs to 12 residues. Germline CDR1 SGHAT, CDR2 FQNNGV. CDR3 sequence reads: CASSLVAGELFF. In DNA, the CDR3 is TGTGCCAGCAGCTTAGTAGCCGGGGAGCTGTTTTTT. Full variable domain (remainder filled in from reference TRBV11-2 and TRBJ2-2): EAGVAQSPRYKIIEKRQSVAFWCNPISGHATLYWYQQILGQGPKLLIQFQNNGVVDDSQLPKDRFSAERLKGVDSTLKIQPAKLEDSAVYLCASSLVAGELFFGEGSRLTVL.

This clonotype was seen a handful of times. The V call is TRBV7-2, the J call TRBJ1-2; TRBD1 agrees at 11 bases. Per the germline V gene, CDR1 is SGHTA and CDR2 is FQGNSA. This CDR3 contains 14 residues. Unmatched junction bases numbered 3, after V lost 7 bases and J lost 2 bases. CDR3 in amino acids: CASTGQGANYGYTF. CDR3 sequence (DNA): TGTGCCAGCACCGGACAGGGGGCCAACTATGGCTACACCTTC.

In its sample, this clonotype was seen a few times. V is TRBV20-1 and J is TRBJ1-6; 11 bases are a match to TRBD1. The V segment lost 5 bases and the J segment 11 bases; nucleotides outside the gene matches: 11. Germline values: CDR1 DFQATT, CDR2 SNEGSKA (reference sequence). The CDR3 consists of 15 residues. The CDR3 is CSAFTGTGGFPPLHF. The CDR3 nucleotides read TGCAGTGCTTTCACCGGGACAGGGGGATTTCCACCCCTCCACTTT.

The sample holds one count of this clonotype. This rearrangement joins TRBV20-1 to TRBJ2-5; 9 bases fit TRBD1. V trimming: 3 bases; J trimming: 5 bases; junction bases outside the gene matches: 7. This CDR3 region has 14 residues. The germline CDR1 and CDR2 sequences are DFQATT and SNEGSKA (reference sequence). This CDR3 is CSASPGQGSETQYF. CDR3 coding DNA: TGCAGTGCTAGCCCGGGACAGGGATCGGAGACCCAGTACTTC.

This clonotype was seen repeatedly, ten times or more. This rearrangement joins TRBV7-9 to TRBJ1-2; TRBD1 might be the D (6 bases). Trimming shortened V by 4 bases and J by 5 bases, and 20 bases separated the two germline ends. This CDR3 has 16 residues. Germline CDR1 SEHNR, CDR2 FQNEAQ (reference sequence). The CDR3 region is CASSSSAAGARYGYTF. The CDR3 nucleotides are TGTGCCAGCAGCTCATCCGCAGCAGGGGCGAGATATGGCTACACCTTC. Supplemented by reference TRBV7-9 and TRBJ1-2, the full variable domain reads DTGVSQNPRHKITKRGQNVTFRCDPISEHNRLYWYRQTLGQGPEFLTYFQNEAQLEKSRLLSDRFSAERPKGSFSTLEIQRTEQGDSAMYLCASSSSAAGARYGYTFGSGTRLTVV.